Detailed here is one T cell receptor beta chain. Its specificity is unknown. Germline-derived CDR1 and CDR2 are MGHRA and YSYEKL. There are 14 residues in the CDR3. V lost 7 bases and J lost 1, with 12 bases in between. The data originate from a study of cytomegalovirus exposure and HLA in healthy donors. Primers for the PCR totalled 60 Vbeta and 13 Jbeta. Method: immunoSEQ multiplex PCR; TCRdb's copy keeps in-frame clones and lacks some. The repertoire has about 130,000 clones, roughly 82% of them found once; the top ten carry around 3%. Whole-study results and caveats: Cytomegalovirus association was assigned to around 150 TCR beta chains. No immune exposure information besides CMV serostatus was available.

This TCR came from a woman aged 18-29 years in good health and CMV-seropositive. Sequencing input: PBMCs. The chain couples TRBV4-1 to TRBJ2-3, with a possible D match to TRBD1 (5 bases). The CDR3 sequence: CASNRVGGTDTQYF. The CDR3 nucleotides are TGCGCCAGCAACCGCGTAGGGGGCACAGATACGCAGTATTTT.